Given below is one T cell receptor (beta chain) in context. TCRdb's table, derived via immunoSEQ multiplex PCR, lists solely in-frame clones and lacks some. This table has just over 350,000 clones, less than 90% appearing once. The germline CDR1 and CDR2 sequences are SGHRS and YFSETQ. This CDR3 has 14 residues. V was pared by 5 bases and J by 5 bases, with 15 bases between. The data are from a study of blood T cell repertoires in COVID-19. The overall study: In each case, the material was cDNA or gDNA derived from T cells, B-cell-depleted T cells, or PBMCs.

Recruits, aged roughly 18 to 89 years, lived in approximately 26 US areas. Either two negative PCRs, clearance, or symptom resolution qualified Cohort 3 donors as recovered. The receptor's source is a woman in her thirties who had recovered from COVID-19. Sample: PBMCs or T cells enriched from blood (not recorded which). The chain uses TRBV5-1 and TRBJ2-3, with D possibly being TRBD2 (6 bases). CDR3: CASSSGTGLDTQYF. The CDR3 nucleotides are TGCGCCAGCAGTTCCGGGACTGGATTAGATACGCAGTATTTT.